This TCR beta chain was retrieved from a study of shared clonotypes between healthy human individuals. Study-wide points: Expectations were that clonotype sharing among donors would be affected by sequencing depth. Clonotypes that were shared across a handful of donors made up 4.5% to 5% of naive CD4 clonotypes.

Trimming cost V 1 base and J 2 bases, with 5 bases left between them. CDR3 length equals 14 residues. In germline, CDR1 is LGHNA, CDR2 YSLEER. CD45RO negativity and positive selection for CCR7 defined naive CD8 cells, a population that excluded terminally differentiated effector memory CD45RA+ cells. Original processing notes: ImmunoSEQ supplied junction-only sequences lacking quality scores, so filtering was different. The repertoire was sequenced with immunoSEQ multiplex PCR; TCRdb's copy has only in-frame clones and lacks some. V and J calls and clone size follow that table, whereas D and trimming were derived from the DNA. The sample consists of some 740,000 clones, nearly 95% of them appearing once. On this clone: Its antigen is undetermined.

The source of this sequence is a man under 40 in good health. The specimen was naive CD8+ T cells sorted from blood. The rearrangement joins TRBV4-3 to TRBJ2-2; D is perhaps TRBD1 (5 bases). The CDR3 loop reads CASSQGTNTGELFF. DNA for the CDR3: TGCGCCAGCAGCCAAGGGACAAACACCGGGGAGCTGTTTTTT.